The present T cell receptor (beta chain) was sequenced within a study of blood T cell repertoires in COVID-19. Germline V lookup: CDR1 MNHNS, CDR2 SASEGT. The CDR3 is 13 residues long. V lost 2 bases, J lost 8 bases, and 12 bases lay in between. The repertoire was sequenced with immunoSEQ multiplex PCR; TCRdb's copy has only in-frame clones and lacks some. The table records 190,000 or so clones, approximately 80% of them present only once. The rearrangement links TRBV6-1 to TRBJ1-2; D remains ambiguous. This clonotype was obtained from a man aged 55 to 70 with COVID-19, enrolled during active disease. The source material was peripheral blood. CDR3 bases: TGTGCCAGCAGTGAAAACTTTTCACAGGGCTACACCTTC. Its protein is CASSENFSQGYTF.